This is a list of T cell receptor beta chains from one sample in a study of blood T cell repertoires in COVID-19. The data were produced by immunoSEQ multiplex PCR, yet TCRdb's version contains in-frame clones alone and is incomplete. The sample has some 120,000 clones, around 89% seen once. Sample: peripheral blood. These receptors were taken from a human donor with acute or convalescent COVID-19. The donor label of this sample is uncertain. The CDR3 runs from the conserved cysteine through the conserved F or W. D genes are given only for firm matches. The size entry is marked missing in some rows and otherwise reads once, few, many or a size class.

>TRBD1|NA|TRBV28|TRBJ1-5
TGTGCCAGCAGAATACAGGGGCGGCTCCAGCATTTT
CASRIQGRLQHF
>NA|NA|TRBV12-3/TRBV12-4|TRBJ1-4
TGTGCCAGCAGTTTGACTTCGTCAGAAAAACTGTTTTTT
CASSLTSSEKLFF
>NA|NA|TRBV6-4|TRBJ2-7
TGTGCCAGCAGACTATTCGCTTCCTACGAGCAGTACTTC
CASRLFASYEQYF
>TRBD2|NA|TRBV19|TRBJ2-3
TGTGCCAGTAGTACCGGGACTAGCGGGCCAGATACGCAGTATTTT
CASSTGTSGPDTQYF
>NA|NA|TRBV4-1|TRBJ2-3
TGCGCCAGCAGCCAAAGGGGGGGGCCGAATACGCAGTATTTT
CASSQRGGPNTQYF
>NA|NA|TRBV7-2|TRBJ1-1
TGTGCCAGCAGCTTAAAATGGACAGATAAGTTGAACACTGAAGCTTTCTTT
CASSLKWTDKLNTEAFF
>TRBD2|NA|TRBV9|TRBJ2-2
TGTGCCAGCAGCGTGTCCGCGGGAGTCGCTAACACCGGGGAGCTGTTTTTT
CASSVSAGVANTGELFF
>NA|once|TRBV5-8|TRBJ1-1
TGTGCCAGCAGCTTGCTGACAATTGAAGCTTTCTTT
CASSLLTIEAFF
>NA|NA|TRBV7-8|TRBJ2-1
TGTGCCAGCAGCTTGCCCCGGGATGGCTCCCATAGCTCCTACAATGAGCAGTTCTTC
CASSLPRDGSHSSYNEQFF
>NA|NA|TRBV28|TRBJ1-2
TGTGCCAGCAGTTCAACAGGGAGTGGCTACACCTTC
CASSSTGSGYTF
>NA|NA|TRBV15|TRBJ1-2
TGTGCCACCAGCAGACGTGGCGGGGGATGGGGCTACACCTTC
CATSRRGGGWGYTF
>TRBD2|NA|TRBV7-3|TRBJ2-1
TGTGCCAGCAGCTCGACCGGGACTAGCGGGAGGAATGAGCAGTTCTTC
CASSSTGTSGRNEQFF
>NA|once|TRBV28|TRBJ2-2
TGTGCCAGCAGTCCATTGGACTACATCGCGAACACCGGGGAGCTGTTTTTT
CASSPLDYIANTGELFF
>TRBD2|NA|TRBV19|TRBJ2-3
TGTGCCAGTAGTCCTGAGGCTAGCGGGAGGGCAGGAGATACGCAGTATTTT
CASSPEASGRAGDTQYF
>TRBD1|NA|TRBV29-1|TRBJ2-7
TGCAGCGCCTCGGACAGGGACACCTACGAGCAGTACTTC
CSASDRDTYEQYF
>TRBD1|NA|TRBV4-3|TRBJ1-1
TGCGCCAGCAGCCAGGTTGGGACAGGGCCGGGGAACACTGAAGCTTTCTTT
CASSQVGTGPGNTEAFF
>TRBD2|NA|TRBV4-2|TRBJ2-2
TGTGCCAGCAGCCAAGATAATCTAGCGGGGCTCCCGGGAGGAGGCGGGTCCGGGGAGCTGTTTTTT
CASSQDNLAGLPGGGGSGELFF
>TRBD2|NA|TRBV19|TRBJ2-1
TGTGCCAGTATTGGGACTAGCGGGTTATCTGAGCAGTTCTTC
CASIGTSGLSEQFF
>TRBD2|NA|TRBV29-1|TRBJ2-1
TGCAGCGTGATAGCGGGGGGGCTTCATGAGCAGTTCTTC
CSVIAGGLHEQFF
>TRBD2|NA|TRBV7-8|TRBJ2-2
TGTGCCAGCAGCTCCCTAGGGGTGGCTAGCGGGAGTCCCGGGGAGCTGTTTTTT
CASSSLGVASGSPGELFF
>TRBD1|NA|TRBV11-2|TRBJ1-1
TGTGCCAGCAGCCTAAACCAGGGGGCGGCTTTCTTT
CASSLNQGAAFF
>TRBD1|NA|TRBV18|TRBJ1-2
TGTGCCAGCTCACCAGCCCCGGGACAGGGCTATGGCTACACCTTC
CASSPAPGQGYGYTF
>TRBD1|NA|TRBV2|TRBJ1-6
TGTGCCAGCAGTGTCCTGACAGGGATTAATTCACCCCTCCACTTT
CASSVLTGINSPLHF
>NA|NA|TRBV19|TRBJ1-2
TGTGCCAGTAGTATTTCCCCACAGAGTGATGGCTACACCTTC
CASSISPQSDGYTF
>NA|NA|TRBV5-6|TRBJ2-3
TGTGCCAGCAGCTTGGCAGGTGTCAGGGCCACAGATACGCAGTATTTT
CASSLAGVRATDTQYF
>TRBD2|NA|TRBV19|TRBJ2-6
TGTGCCAGTAGTAAGACTAGCGGGGGTGGTGGGGCCAACGTCCTGACTTTC
CASSKTSGGGGANVLTF
>NA|NA|TRBV7-9|TRBJ2-1
TGTGCCAGCAGCTTAGGAGTAGGGGACTACAATGAGCAGTTCTTC
CASSLGVGDYNEQFF
>NA|NA|TRBV5-6|TRBJ1-3
TGTGCCAGCAGCCCATATCGGGCCTCGGAGGGACGCGCTGGAAACACCATATATTTT
CASSPYRASEGRAGNTIYF
>TRBD2|NA|TRBV7-3|TRBJ2-1
TGTGCCAGCAGCCCACAAGGACTAGCGGGAGCGGCCAATGAGCAGTTCTTC
CASSPQGLAGAANEQFF
>NA|NA|TRBV18|TRBJ2-1
TGTGCCAGCTCACCACCGGGACAAAGCTACAATGAGCAGTTCTTC
CASSPPGQSYNEQFF
>NA|NA|TRBV6-5|TRBJ1-4
TGTGCCAGCGGGGCGGGGTCCGCAACTAATGAAAAACTGTTTTTT
CASGAGSATNEKLFF
>TRBD1|NA|TRBV30|TRBJ2-1
TGTGCCTGGAGTCGGACAGGGACTTACAATGAGCAGTTCTTC
CAWSRTGTYNEQFF
>TRBD2|NA|TRBV3-1/TRBV3-2|TRBJ2-1
TGTGCCAGCAGCCAAGAATGTGAGACTAGCGGGAATTGCAATGAGCAGTTCTTC
CASSQECETSGNCNEQFF
>TRBD1|NA|TRBV5-6|TRBJ1-1
TGTGCCAGCAGCTTGAGGCAGGGGGTAATGAACACTGAAGCTTTCTTT
CASSLRQGVMNTEAFF
>TRBD1|NA|TRBV29-1|TRBJ1-1
TGCAGCGTTGGTGGACAGGGTAGTGGTTGGGCTGAAGCTTTCTTT
CSVGGQGSGWAEAFF
>TRBD1|NA|TRBV28|TRBJ1-1
TGTGCCAGCAATCTACAGGGGGACACTGAAGCTTTCTTT
CASNLQGDTEAFF
>NA|NA|TRBV9|TRBJ1-2
TGTGCCAGCAGCGTACAGGTGGGCGCCTATGGCTACACCTTC
CASSVQVGAYGYTF
>TRBD1|NA|TRBV6-6|TRBJ1-5
TGTGCCAGCAGTCCACATAGGACAGGTAACAATCAGCCCCAGCATTTT
CASSPHRTGNNQPQHF
>TRBD2|NA|TRBV27|TRBJ2-7
TGTGCCAGCAGTTTTATAGCGGGGGAAAACTACGAGCAGTACTTC
CASSFIAGENYEQYF
>TRBD1|NA|TRBV29-1|TRBJ2-2
TGCAGCGTTGAATCCGTTGGACAGGGGTCCGGGGAGCTGTTTTTT
CSVESVGQGSGELFF
>NA|NA|TRBV15|TRBJ2-1
TGTGCCACCAGCAGAGACAGGGGAGCCTACAATGAGCAGTTCTTC
CATSRDRGAYNEQFF
>NA|NA|TRBV7-2|TRBJ1-5
TGTGCCAGCAGCAGCGGGCCCTATAGCAATCAGCCCCAGCATTTT
CASSSGPYSNQPQHF
>NA|NA|TRBV6-7|TRBJ2-6
TGTGCCAGTCAGGGATTTCGCGGGGCCAACGTCCTGACTTTC
CASQGFRGANVLTF
>NA|NA|TRBV7-2|TRBJ2-1
TGTGCCAGCAGCCCCGACACATTCTACAATGAGCAGTTCTTC
CASSPDTFYNEQFF
>TRBD1|NA|TRBV5-6|TRBJ2-2
TGTGCCAGCAGCCGGACAGGGGTCTCCACCGGGGAGCTGTTTTTT
CASSRTGVSTGELFF
>TRBD1|NA|TRBV15|TRBJ1-2
TGTGCCACCAGCAGGGCCGGACAGGCGGTCTTCTATGGCTACACCTTC
CATSRAGQAVFYGYTF
>TRBD1|NA|TRBV11-2|TRBJ2-7
TGTGCCAGCAGCTCACCGGGACAGGGGGCGTACGAGCAGTACTTC
CASSSPGQGAYEQYF